The 18 T cell receptor beta chains below were found in one sample sequenced in a study of response to subunit inactivated influenza vaccine (dated by TCRdb to the late 2010s). The protocol used for the library was RT-PCR. TCRdb records Illumina HiSeq 2500 as the sequencer. Using fastp trimming at Q25 and MiXCR clonotype assembly, TCRdb reanalyzed the public sequencing data and kept in-frame beta chains. Rows matching on CDR3 protein sequence are summarized as one entry with the most common DNA and genes. The sample table shows around 520,000 distinct CDR3 sequences, and approximately 12% are seen once. The ten largest make up about 9.4% of the sample. The material was PBMCs from blood, obtained on the day of vaccination. These receptors were obtained from a man aged 50 to 59 who received an inactivated influenza vaccine. Donor details come from another sample of the same person, matched by shared clones.

A remark on this clonotype: Sequence at one end of the junction differs from germline and may be a read error. This chain links TRBV7-7 with TRBJ2-5; 7 nucleotides match TRBD2. The length of the CDR3 is 16 residues. CDR1 is SSHAT and CDR2 is FNYEAQ in the germline V gene (reference sequence). The CDR3 nucleotides are TGTGCTAGCAGCCGACGGGGAGCGGGGTCACAAGAGACCCAGTACTTC. Its translation: CASSRRGAGSQETQYF.

V is TRBV15 and J is TRBJ1-3; D call uncertain. V lost 0 bases and J lost 0, with 12 bases in between. This CDR3 is 17 amino acids long. Germline CDR1 LNHNV, CDR2 YYDKDF (reference sequence). The CDR3 coding sequence is TGTGCCACCAGCAGAGATTTCAGCAGGAGCTCTGGAAACACCATATATTTT. This gives the protein CATSRDFSRSSGNTIYF.

This clonotype was seen ten or more times. This chain joins TRBV15 and TRBJ1-1, with a weak D call TRBD1 (5 bases). The CDR3 covers 13 residues. V dropped 5 bases and J dropped 5 bases, with 12 bases sitting between them. In germline, CDR1 is LNHNV, CDR2 YYDKDF (reference sequence). CDR3 amino acids: CATSGRELTEAFF. The CDR3 DNA sequence: TGTGCCACCAGCGGCAGGGAGTTAACTGAAGCTTTCTTT.

This clonotype was observed a few times. The rearrangement joins TRBV29-1 to TRBJ2-5; 11 bases align to TRBD2. V lost 1 base, J lost 7 bases, and 8 bases stayed unmatched. This CDR3 region has 15 residues. Germline CDR1 is SQVTM and CDR2 is ANQGSEA. CDR3 amino acids: CSVEGTSGPAGTQYF. CDR3 DNA: TGCAGCGTTGAAGGGACTAGCGGGCCGGCGGGGACCCAGTACTTC. The full variable domain, completed using reference TRBV29-1 and TRBJ2-5, is SAVISQKPSRDICQRGTSLTIQCQVDSQVTMMFWYRQQPGQSLTLIATANQGSEATYESGFVIDKFPISRPNLTFSTLTVSNMSPEDSSIYLCSVEGTSGPAGTQYFGPGTRLLVL.

This clonotype has a handful of counts. V usage is TRBV29-1 and J usage is TRBJ2-1, with 8 bases aligning to TRBD2. Germline CDR1 reads SQVTM; CDR2 reads ANQGSEA. The CDR3 runs 13 residues. V lost 6 bases to trimming and J lost 7 bases; unmatched junction nucleotides: 8. In nucleotides, the CDR3 is TGCAGCGTCTTAGCGGGAAGGCTAAATGAGCAGTTCTTC. It specifies CSVLAGRLNEQFF.

This clonotype was detected ten times or more. The V gene is TRBV29-1, the J gene TRBJ1-5; D perhaps matches TRBD1 (5 bases). Germline CDR1 reads SQVTM; CDR2 reads ANQGSEA. This CDR3 contains 13 residues. V was clipped by 6 bases and J by 5 bases, with 14 bases between them. CDR3 coding DNA: TGCAGCGTGGGACGAGGTCGAGATCAGCCCCAGCATTTT. This encodes CSVGRGRDQPQHF.

This clonotype was detected only a few times. The chain uses TRBV7-2 and TRBJ2-1; weak D call: TRBD2 (5 bases). V lost 5 bases to trimming and J lost 6 bases, with 14 bases between them. The CDR3 is made up of 14 amino acids. Germline CDR1 is SGHTA and CDR2 is FQGNSA. DNA for the CDR3: TGTGCCAGCAGCCCGATAATTGGGAGCAATGAGCAGTTCTTC. This translates into CASSPIIGSNEQFF.

The chain combines TRBV4-2 with TRBJ2-3, with TRBD2 matching over 11 bases. The length of the CDR3 is 17 residues. CDR1 and CDR2 (germline): LGHNA, YNFKEQ. V gave up 0 bases and J gave up 4 bases; unmatched junction bases: 6. The CDR3 region has the DNA TGTGCCAGCAGCCAAGACCTAGCGGGGGGCGGGGCAGATACGCAGTATTTT. This encodes CASSQDLAGGGADTQYF.

This clonotype was counted between two and nine times. The V and J genes are TRBV11-2 and TRBJ2-3, with TRBD1 matching over 10 bases. The CDR3 runs 14 residues. The ends lost 5 bases at V and 5 bases at J; junction bases unmatched: 4. Looked up from germline, CDR1 is SGHAT and CDR2 is FQNNGV. This CDR3 reads CASSRDRGGDTQYF. The CDR3 bases are TGTGCCAGCAGCCGGGACAGGGGTGGAGATACGCAGTATTTT.

V is TRBV7-9 and J is TRBJ1-1; D not certain. Germline CDR1 is SEHNR and CDR2 is FQNEAQ (reference sequence). This CDR3 has 15 residues. Trimming took off 5 bases at V and 1 base at J, with 14 bases between the two ends. The CDR3 is CASSLSGNSNTEAFF. In nucleotides, the CDR3 is TGTGCCAGCAGCCTATCGGGAAATTCGAACACTGAAGCTTTCTTT.

This sequence joins TRBV20-1 and TRBJ2-3, with TRBD1 as a possible D gene (7 bases). V was pared by 1 base and J by 0 bases, with 14 bases between. The CDR3 length is 16 residues. Germline CDR1 reads DFQATT; CDR2 reads SNEGSKA (reference sequence). CDR3 in amino acids: CSARGIQGTSTDTQYF. The CDR3 DNA is TGCAGTGCTAGAGGGATACAGGGGACTAGCACAGATACGCAGTATTTT.

The rearrangement joins TRBV29-1 to TRBJ2-5, with TRBD2 matching 13 bases. This CDR3 has 14 amino acids. CDR1 and CDR2 from the germline V gene are SQVTM and ANQGSEA. Unmatched junction bases numbered 6, after V lost 7 bases and J lost 4 bases. This CDR3 is CSGGTSGIGETQYF. In nucleotides, the CDR3 is TGCAGCGGCGGGACTAGCGGGATCGGAGAGACCCAGTACTTC.

Only a few counts were recorded for this clonotype. The rearrangement uses TRBV20-1 and TRBJ2-3; the D gene is possibly TRBD1 (7 bases). CDR1 is DFQATT and CDR2 is SNEGSKA in the germline V gene (reference sequence). V lost 5 bases and J 4 bases, leaving 10 bases between the germline ends. The CDR3 consists of 12 residues. The CDR3 DNA is TGCAGTGCTCAGGGGGGCGCAGATACGCAGTATTTT. Its translation is CSAQGGADTQYF.

This chain joins TRBV7-2 and TRBJ2-1; D is possibly TRBD2 (5 bases). Per the germline V gene, CDR1 is SGHTA and CDR2 is FQGNSA. V shed 4 bases and J shed 2 bases, with 15 bases lying between them. The CDR3 loop spans 16 amino acids. CDR3: CASSSALRVAYNEQFF. In DNA form, the CDR3 reads TGTGCCAGCAGCTCCGCATTGAGGGTCGCCTACAATGAGCAGTTCTTC.

This clonotype was counted only a few times. The chain combines TRBV20-1 with TRBJ1-1, with D unclear. The CDR3 sequence is 17 residues long. V was pared by 5 bases and J by 0 bases, with 22 bases between. Germline values: CDR1 DFQATT, CDR2 SNEGSKA (reference sequence). In DNA form, the CDR3 reads TGCAGTGCTCTATCACGGGAGTTTAACTTTTTGAACACTGAAGCTTTCTTT. Its protein product is CSALSREFNFLNTEAFF.

This clonotype showed up just a few times. The chain's CDR3 is CACQETTNEKLFF. CDR3 DNA: TGTGCCTGCCAGGAGACGACTAATGAAAAACTGTTTTTT. The J gene is TRBJ1-4, the V gene TRBV30; D gene uncertain. The CDR3 runs 13 residues. Trimming removed 6 bases at V and 2 bases at J, with 10 bases between. The germline gives CDR1 GTSNPN, CDR2 SVGIG (reference sequence).

J is TRBJ2-5 and V is TRBV24-1; a weak D match, TRBD1 (6 bases). V was cut by 11 bases and J by 3 bases, with 21 bases left in between. The length of the CDR3 is 15 residues. Germline CDR1 and CDR2: KGHDR and SFDVKD. CDR3 protein: CAIVSPGQGKETQYF. The CDR3, as DNA: TGTGCCATCGTATCACCGGGACAAGGAAAAGAGACCCAGTACTTC.

This clonotype was seen only a few times. The V gene is TRBV4-3, the J gene TRBJ2-7; D gene unclear. The CDR3 extends over 15 amino acids. Germline loops: CDR1 LGHNA, CDR2 YSLEER. The germline V and J ends were trimmed by 1 base and 3 bases, with 13 bases remaining between them. The CDR3 sequence: CASSQGPEDFYEQYF. CDR3 nucleotides: TGCGCCAGCAGCCAAGGACCAGAAGACTTCTACGAGCAGTACTTC.